The 22 T cell receptor beta chains reported below all come from one sample, sequenced in a study of control samples from healthy donors and cancer patients. Method: immunoSEQ multiplex PCR; TCRdb's copy keeps in-frame clones and lacks some. The top ten hold around 9% of the sample, which has about 120,000 clones, over 75% seen once. The source material was blood. Receptor source: a man in his forties in good health.

Notes on this clone: Other DNA sequences within the sample encode an identical CDR3. The chain employs TRBV18 and TRBJ1-6; D is ambiguous. The germline gives CDR1 KGHSH, CDR2 LQKENI. This CDR3 has 13 amino acids. Trimming removed 3 bases at V and 10 bases at J, with 10 bases between. The CDR3 DNA follows: TGTGCCAGCTCACCCTCGTCAGACTCACCCCTCCACTTT. Translated, it gives CASSPSSDSPLHF.

The gene calls are TRBV10-3 and TRBJ1-1, with D unclear. Per the germline V gene, CDR1 is ENHRY and CDR2 is SYGVKD. The CDR3 contains 13 residues. Deletions cut 3 bases from V and 2 bases from J, with 7 bases between. This chain's CDR3 is CAISEQINTEAFF. The CDR3 DNA reads TGTGCCATCAGTGAACAAATCAACACTGAAGCTTTCTTT.

This sequence joins TRBV11-3 and TRBJ2-3; D ambiguous. The length of the CDR3 is 15 residues. Germline V gene data show CDR1 as SGHNT and CDR2 as YENEEA. The V end was cut by 1 base, the J end by 2 bases, with 10 bases between. CDR3 in amino acids: CASSLGAGVTDTQYF. The CDR3 DNA sequence: TGTGCCAGCAGCTTAGGGGCAGGCGTCACAGATACGCAGTATTTT. Combining the CDR3 with reference TRBV11-3 and TRBJ2-3 gives the whole variable domain EAGVVQSPRYKIIEKKQPVAFWCNPISGHNTLYWYLQNLGQGPELLIRYENEEAVDDSQLPKDRFSAERLKGVDSTLKIQPAELGDSAVYLCASSLGAGVTDTQYFGPGTRLTVL.

The DNA for the CDR3 is TGTGCCAGCAGCTCCAGCCTAGGGTTAGCCAAAAACATTCAGTACTTC. Translated: CASSSSLGLAKNIQYF. The chain is built from TRBV7-9 and TRBJ2-4; D gene ambiguous. The CDR3 has 16 amino acids. Germline V CDR1 and CDR2: SEHNR, FQNEAQ (reference sequence). Trimming stripped 4 bases from V and 0 bases from J, with 13 bases between.

The genes are TRBV6-6 and TRBJ2-5; 11 bases agree with TRBD1. The CDR3 covers 16 residues. Germline CDR1 MNHNY, CDR2 SVGAGI (reference sequence). The trim removed 5 bases at V and 4 bases at J, leaving 9 bases unmatched. CDR3 coding DNA: TGTGCCAGCAGTCCCCTGGACAGGGGGCGTGGAGAGACCCAGTACTTC. This encodes CASSPLDRGRGETQYF.

This CDR3 is CASSLLQAQPSGYTF. For the CDR3, the DNA is TGTGCCAGCAGCTTATTACAGGCGCAGCCGTCTGGCTACACCTTC. V usage is TRBV7-2 and J usage is TRBJ1-2; D may be TRBD1 (5 bases). Per germline, CDR1 SGHTA and CDR2 FQGNSA. CDR3 length: 15 residues. Between the trimmed V and J ends, which lost 2 bases and 7 bases, there was a span of 17 bases.

This chain connects TRBV2 to TRBJ1-1; weak D call: TRBD1 (6 bases). Germline V gene sequence: CDR1 SNHLY, CDR2 FYNNEI. This CDR3 comprises 11 residues. The germline V and J ends were trimmed by 8 bases and 9 bases, with 13 bases remaining between them. Here the CDR3 DNA reads TGTGCCAGCCCAGGGGAACGGAAAGCTTTCTTT. Translated: CASPGERKAFF.

The chain recombines TRBV19 with TRBJ2-1; 9 bases are a match to TRBD1. This CDR3 is 17 amino acids long. CDR1 is LNHDA, CDR2 SQIVND, per germline (reference sequence). The ends lost 1 base at V and 4 bases at J; junction bases unmatched: 8. CDR3 amino acids: CASSIAPGDRAYNEQFF. The CDR3 DNA follows: TGTGCCAGTAGTATAGCCCCCGGGGACAGGGCTTACAATGAGCAGTTCTTC.

This chain links TRBV11-3 with TRBJ2-3; 7 bases match TRBD2. CDR3 length equals 15 residues. V trimming: 5 bases; J trimming: 7 bases; junction bases outside the gene matches: 12. Per germline, CDR1 SGHNT and CDR2 YENEEA. The DNA of the CDR3 is TGTGCCAGCAGCCGTGTCATCGGGGGGTTTAATACGCAGTATTTT. This translates into CASSRVIGGFNTQYF.

This clone was counted many times. V is TRBV6-4 and J is TRBJ2-2; the D is unclear. In germline, CDR1 is MRHNA, CDR2 SNTAGT. The CDR3 is 13 residues long. Trimming removed 2 bases at V and 3 bases at J, with 4 bases between. The CDR3 nucleotides are TGTGCCAGCAGTGACGGGGACACCGGGGAGCTGTTTTTT. Translating it yields CASSDGDTGELFF.

The chain links TRBV5-6 to TRBJ1-2; 9 positions match TRBD1. The V gene end was trimmed by 0 bases and the J gene end by 4 bases; junction bases not matched to a gene: 4. CDR3 size: 15 residues. Germline V gene lookup returns CDR1 SGHDT and CDR2 YYEEEE. The CDR3 spells CASSLVGTGSYGYTF. CDR3 nucleotide sequence: TGTGCCAGCAGCTTGGTAGGGACAGGGTCCTATGGCTACACCTTC. The entire variable domain, with the rest obtained from reference TRBV5-6 and TRBJ1-2, is as follows: DAGVTQSPTHLIKTRGQQVTLRCSPKSGHDTVSWYQQALGQGPQFIFQYYEEEERQRGNFPDRFSGHQFPNYSSELNVNALLLGDSALYLCASSLVGTGSYGYTFGSGTRLTVV.

V gene TRBV19 combines with J gene TRBJ2-7, with 9 positions matching TRBD1. After removal of 4 bases from V and 3 bases from J, the junction contained 10 bases not matched to a gene. This CDR3 contains 16 residues. Germline V CDR1 and CDR2: LNHDA, SQIVND (reference sequence). The CDR3 here is CASSRMVGTGIYEQYF. For the CDR3, the DNA is TGTGCCAGTAGTAGAATGGTCGGGACAGGGATCTACGAGCAGTACTTC.

The CDR3 is CASSPMSEAFF. For the CDR3, the DNA is TGTGCCAGCAGCCCTATGAGTGAAGCTTTCTTT. This chain uses TRBV12-3 or TRBV12-4 with TRBJ1-1; D is unclear. With 6 bases removed from V and 7 bases from J, the gap between germline ends came to 9 bases. CDR3 size: 11 residues.

The chain links TRBV4-1 to TRBJ1-6; no firm D call. This CDR3 region has 19 residues. CDR1 is MGHRA, CDR2 YSYEKL, per germline. With 2 bases removed from V and 0 bases from J, the gap between germline ends came to 17 bases. CDR3 sequence reads: CASSQYRTGQSSYNSPLHF. The CDR3 nucleotides read TGCGCCAGCAGCCAATATAGGACCGGTCAGAGCTCCTATAATTCACCCCTCCACTTT.

The J gene is TRBJ2-7, the V gene TRBV18; the match to TRBD1 covers 8 bases. V was clipped by 3 bases and J by 1 base; unmatched bases: 5. Germline V lookup: CDR1 KGHSH, CDR2 LQKENI. The CDR3 sequence is 15 residues long. The CDR3 region is CASSPQGQVSYEQYF. The CDR3 coding sequence is TGTGCCAGCTCACCCCAGGGACAGGTATCCTACGAGCAGTACTTC.

This chain joins TRBV18 and TRBJ2-2; D remains ambiguous. This CDR3 spans 17 amino acids. Germline-derived CDR1 and CDR2 are KGHSH and LQKENI. The V gene lost 3 bases and the J gene lost 0 bases, with 14 bases spanning the gap. The CDR3 DNA is TGTGCCAGCTCACCGGGCCAGGTGGGCTCGAACACCGGGGAGCTGTTTTTT. Protein sequence: CASSPGQVGSNTGELFF.

Note on this clone: Other DNA sequences from this sample encode an identical CDR3 as well. V gene TRBV29-1 combines with J gene TRBJ1-1; 7 bases agree with TRBD1. Trimming cost V 7 bases and J 9 bases; bases outside gene matches: 5. Germline V gene lookup returns CDR1 SQVTM and CDR2 ANQGSEA. This CDR3 contains 10 residues. CDR3 residues: CSGRDSKAFF. CDR3 nucleotides: TGCAGCGGCCGGGACAGCAAAGCTTTCTTT.

This sequence joins TRBV12-5 and TRBJ2-1, with TRBD1 matching over 7 bases. The germline V gene encodes CDR1 LGHNT and CDR2 FRNRAP. The CDR3 length is 15 residues. V gave up 2 bases and J gave up 5 bases; unmatched junction bases: 6. CDR3: CASGLPLDRNNEQFF. CDR3 nucleotides: TGTGCTAGTGGTTTGCCCCTGGACAGGAACAATGAGCAGTTCTTC.

This clone was found once. This rearrangement joins TRBV2 to TRBJ1-2; D is unresolved. CDR1 and CDR2 from the germline V gene are SNHLY and FYNNEI. With 3 bases removed from V and 1 base from J, the gap between germline ends came to 6 bases. This CDR3 spans 13 amino acids. CDR3: CASSDFLNYGYTF. CDR3 in DNA: TGTGCCAGCAGTGATTTCCTTAACTATGGCTACACCTTC.

The chain recombines TRBV19 with TRBJ1-3; tentative D call: TRBD1 (5 bases). Trimming stripped 5 bases from V and 0 bases from J, with 14 bases between. The CDR3 loop spans 16 amino acids. CDR1 and CDR2 from the germline V gene are LNHDA and SQIVND (reference sequence). CDR3 loop: CASSGREGLSGNTIYF. The CDR3 nucleotides read TGTGCCAGTAGTGGTCGAGAGGGGCTCTCTGGAAACACCATATATTTT. The full variable domain, rest sourced from reference TRBV19 and TRBJ1-3, is DGGITQSPKYLFRKEGQNVTLSCEQNLNHDAMYWYRQDPGQGLRLIYYSQIVNDFQKGDIAEGYSVSREKKESFPLTVTSAQKNPTAFYLCASSGREGLSGNTIYFGEGSWLTVV.

The genes are TRBV10-3 and TRBJ2-7, with 7 bases identical to TRBD1. The V gene end was trimmed by 5 bases and the J gene end by 2 bases; junction bases not matched to a gene: 6. CDR3 length equals 14 residues. The germline V gene encodes CDR1 ENHRY and CDR2 SYGVKD. CDR3 sequence: CAISSDRETYEQYF. In DNA form, the CDR3 reads TGTGCCATCAGTAGCGACAGGGAAACCTACGAGCAGTACTTC.

The gene calls are TRBV24-1 and TRBJ1-5; tentative D call: TRBD1 (6 bases). The CDR3 is made up of 13 amino acids. Germline V gene lookup returns CDR1 KGHDR and CDR2 SFDVKD. Trimming shortened V by 9 bases and J by 4 bases, and 12 bases separated the two germline ends. The DNA for the CDR3 is TGTGCCACCTCGAGGGGGATGAATCAGCCCCAGCATTTT. As protein: CATSRGMNQPQHF.